Given below is one T cell receptor beta chain in context. The antigen is not known. This sample stems from a study of Ad26.COV2.S vaccination and SARS-CoV-2 variants. Study-wide points: Vaccinees showed greater spike-specific TCR breadth than placebo recipients.

The repertoire was sequenced with immunoSEQ multiplex PCR; TCRdb's copy has only in-frame clones and lacks some. In the table there are about 94,000 clones, approximately 86% of which are singletons. CDR1 is SGHKS, CDR2 YYEKEE, per germline (reference sequence). Trimming took 3 bases from V and 4 from J, leaving 14 bases between them. This CDR3 region has 15 residues. The V gene is TRBV5-5, the J gene TRBJ1-5, with D perhaps TRBD1 (5 bases). The sample consisted of peripheral blood, taken after recovery from COVID-19. The receptor was isolated from a human donor who had recovered from COVID-19. The CDR3 is CASSSIGAANQPQHF. The CDR3 nucleotides are TGTGCCAGCAGCTCGATAGGGGCAGCTAATCAGCCCCAGCATTTT.